Below, 10 T cell receptor beta chains from the same sample are listed, as sequenced in a study of blood T cell repertoires in COVID-19. Generated by immunoSEQ multiplex PCR, the TCRdb table keeps only in-frame clones and is missing some. The profile shows a few hundred thousand clones, roughly 80% of them singletons. Sequences were obtained from peripheral blood. The receptor set was obtained from a woman aged 18 to 35 with acute or convalescent COVID-19.

J is TRBJ1-3 and V is TRBV7-6; no firm D call. V shed 4 bases and J shed 2 bases, with 18 bases lying between them. CDR3 length equals 17 residues. CDR1 and CDR2 from the germline V gene are SGHVS and FNYEAQ. The CDR3 region is CASSSTWEVVPGNTIYF. The CDR3 DNA follows: TGTGCCAGCAGCTCCACCTGGGAGGTGGTGCCTGGAAACACCATATATTTT.

The chain combines TRBV3-1 (or the pseudogene TRBV3-2) with TRBJ2-5; 14 nucleotides agree with TRBD2. Germline lookup yields CDR1 LGHDT and CDR2 YNNKEL (reference sequence). V was pared by 3 bases and J by 4 bases, with 16 bases of the junction left unmatched. The CDR3 is 20 amino acids. The DNA of the CDR3 is TGTGCCAGCAGCCACCCCAGGGGGGGACTAGCGGGAGCAGTGGGAGAGACCCAGTACTTC. This sequence encodes CASSHPRGGLAGAVGETQYF.

This chain connects TRBV7-9 to TRBJ1-1; D is unresolved. The CDR3 consists of 14 residues. The ends were cut back, 5 bases at V and 0 bases at J, with 10 bases in the middle. Germline V gene data show CDR1 as SEHNR and CDR2 as FQNEAQ (reference sequence). CDR3 in DNA: TGTGCCAGCAGCCCCTTACGGTTGAACACTGAAGCTTTCTTT. Translating gives CASSPLRLNTEAFF.

This rearrangement joins TRBV5-4 to TRBJ2-3, with D tentatively TRBD2 (5 bases). The CDR3 spans 15 residues. The germline V gene encodes CDR1 SGHNT and CDR2 YYREEE (reference sequence). V shed 3 bases and J shed 0 bases, with 11 bases lying between them. CDR3 protein: CASSYSGASTDTQYF. Written as DNA, the CDR3 is TGTGCCAGCAGCTACAGCGGAGCTAGCACAGATACGCAGTATTTT.

This clone has just a few counts. The rearrangement links TRBV25-1 to TRBJ1-1; 7 bases agree with TRBD1. Germline V gene sequence: CDR1 MGHDK, CDR2 SYGVNS. This CDR3 is 18 amino acids long. V lost 6 bases to trimming and J lost 4 bases; unmatched junction nucleotides: 20. The CDR3 loop is CASSRTESGDSGLTEAFF. In DNA form, the CDR3 reads TGTGCCAGCAGCCGAACGGAGTCAGGGGACAGTGGACTCACTGAAGCTTTCTTT.

The chain is built from TRBV21-1 and TRBJ2-1; TRBD2, the D gene given by the table, was not confirmed from the DNA. TRBV21-1 is a known pseudogene. This CDR3 comprises 12 residues. The CDR3 spells CASSKELNEQFF. CDR3 in DNA: TGTGCCAGCAGCAAAGAGCTCAATGAGCAGTTCTTC.

V usage is TRBV7-2 and J usage is TRBJ2-2; 7 nucleotides agree with TRBD1. The CDR3 consists of 14 residues. Trimming removed 1 base from V and 7 bases from J; junction bases left unmatched: 3. The germline V gene encodes CDR1 SGHTA and CDR2 FQGNSA. The CDR3 loop reads CASSLGQGDGELFF. The DNA for the CDR3 is TGTGCCAGCAGCTTAGGGCAGGGGGACGGGGAGCTGTTTTTT. The full variable domain, in which reference TRBV7-2 and TRBJ2-2 provide the parts outside the CDR3, is GAGVSQSPSNKVTEKGKDVELRCDPISGHTALYWYRQSLGQGLEFLIYFQGNSAPDKSGLPSDRFSAERTGGSVSTLTIQRTQQEDSAVYLCASSLGQGDGELFFGEGSRLTVL.

This clone came up once. The chain employs TRBV9 and TRBJ1-2; D perhaps matches TRBD1 (5 bases). Per the germline V gene, CDR1 is SGDLS and CDR2 is YYNGEE. The CDR3 is 13 amino acids. V lost 0 bases and J lost 4, with 7 bases in between. The CDR3 DNA sequence: TGTGCCAGCAGCGTAGAGGGGTTCTATGGCTACACCTTC. This sequence encodes CASSVEGFYGYTF. Combining the CDR3 with reference TRBV9 and TRBJ1-2 gives the whole variable domain DSGVTQTPKHLITATGQRVTLRCSPRSGDLSVYWYQQSLDQGLQFLIQYYNGEERAKGNILERFSAQQFPDLHSELNLSSLELGDSALYFCASSVEGFYGYTFGSGTRLTVV.

The rearrangement links TRBV4-3 to TRBJ1-4; D not certain. With 3 bases removed from V and 5 bases from J, the gap between germline ends came to 19 bases. This CDR3 is built from 17 residues. From germline, CDR1 is LGHNA and CDR2 YSLEER. CDR3 protein: CASSQPPWAGANEKLFF. Written as DNA, the CDR3 is TGCGCCAGCAGCCAGCCCCCTTGGGCAGGCGCAAATGAAAAACTGTTTTTT.

The chain links TRBV5-1 to TRBJ2-1; 8 nucleotides agree with TRBD2. The CDR3 extends over 18 amino acids. Germline V gene data show CDR1 as SGHRS and CDR2 as YFSETQ. The V gene end was trimmed by 0 bases and the J gene end by 7 bases; junction bases not matched to a gene: 15. CDR3 loop: CASSLVRGISGRGNEQFF. The CDR3 region has the DNA TGCGCCAGCAGCTTGGTTCGGGGGATCAGCGGGAGAGGGAATGAGCAGTTCTTC. Variable domain in full (rest from reference TRBV5-1 and TRBJ2-1): KAGVTQTPRYLIKTRGQQVTLSCSPISGHRSVSWYQQTPGQGLQFLFEYFSETQRNKGNFPGRFSGRQFSNSRSEMNVSTLELGDSALYLCASSLVRGISGRGNEQFFGPGTRLTVL.